This T cell receptor (beta chain) came from a study of control samples from healthy donors and cancer patients. CDR1 is SNHLY, CDR2 FYNNEI, per germline. V was trimmed by 5 bases and J by 4 bases, leaving 15 bases between them. The CDR3 covers 15 residues. Sequencing used immunoSEQ multiplex PCR; TCRdb keeps in-frame clones, though not all of them. In the table there are about 160,000 clones, around 93% of which are singletons. The chain joins TRBV2 to TRBJ1-3; TRBD1 is a possible D gene (6 bases). The receptor was isolated from a woman aged 60-75 years in good health. The material sequenced was blood. In DNA form, the CDR3 reads TGTGCCAGCAGTCAGGAGGGGGGGCTCGGAAACACCATATATTTT. Protein: CASSQEGGLGNTIYF.